This T cell receptor (beta chain) was captured in a study of blood T cells in healthy people across ages. General study points: Across samples, TCR beta diversity tracked strongly with naive T cell percentage. Donor CMV status, an unknown factor, possibly confounded changes in expanded clonotypes.

Each of the donors had approximately 10 milliliters of peripheral blood drawn into EDTA-treated Vacutainer tubes. Note on this clonotype: Its antigen remains unknown.

The second PCR ran about 6 to 11 cycles with a sample-barcoded 5' primer and J-beta primers. Researchers report that a template-switch adaptor with 12 random nucleotides tagged each cDNA molecule. TCRdb ran MiXCR on the 5' RACE reads and lists one entry per CDR3 protein. The sample holds approximately 1.5 million distinct CDR3 sequences, almost 35% seen once. V was pared by 8 bases and J by 4 bases, with 15 bases between. Germline values: CDR1 SGDLS, CDR2 YYNGEE. The CDR3 is 13 residues long. This TCR came from a woman between 25 and 40 years old in good health. Sequenced input: blood. The chain carries TRBV9 and TRBJ1-1; D is ambiguous. CDR3: CASGSGRGTEAFF. The CDR3 bases are TGTGCCAGTGGGTCCGGGAGAGGCACTGAAGCTTTCTTT.